This T cell receptor beta chain was captured in a study of blood T cell repertoires in COVID-19. This table comes from immunoSEQ multiplex PCR, and its TCRdb copy is limited to in-frame clones, with some not included. The sample lists 330,000 or so clones; roughly 89% were seen once. V lost 4 bases and J lost 3; bases outside the gene matches: 11. The CDR3 has 16 amino acids. Germline V lookup: CDR1 MNHNS, CDR2 SASEGT. The rearrangement joins TRBV6-1 to TRBJ2-7; 8 positions match TRBD1. Sequences were obtained from peripheral blood. The receptor was isolated from a man aged 30 to 45 with COVID-19, enrolled during active disease. The chain's CDR3 is CASSVTPGQASYEQYF. In DNA, the CDR3 is TGTGCCAGCAGTGTTACCCCGGGACAGGCCAGCTACGAGCAGTACTTC.